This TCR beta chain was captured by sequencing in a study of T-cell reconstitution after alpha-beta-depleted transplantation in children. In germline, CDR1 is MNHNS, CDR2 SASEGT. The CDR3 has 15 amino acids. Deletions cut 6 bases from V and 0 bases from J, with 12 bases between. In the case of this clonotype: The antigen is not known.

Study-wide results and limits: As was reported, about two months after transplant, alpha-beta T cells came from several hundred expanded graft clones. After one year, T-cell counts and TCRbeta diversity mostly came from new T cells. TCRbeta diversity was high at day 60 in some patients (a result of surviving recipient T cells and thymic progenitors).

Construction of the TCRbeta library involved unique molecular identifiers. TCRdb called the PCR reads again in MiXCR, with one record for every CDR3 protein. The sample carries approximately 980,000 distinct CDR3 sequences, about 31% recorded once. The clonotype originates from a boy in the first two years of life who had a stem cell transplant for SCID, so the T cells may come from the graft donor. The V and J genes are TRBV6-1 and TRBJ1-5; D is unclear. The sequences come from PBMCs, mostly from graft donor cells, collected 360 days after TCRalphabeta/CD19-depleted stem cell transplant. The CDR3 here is CASRFRYLSNQPQHF. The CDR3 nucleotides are TGTGCCAGCAGGTTCCGGTATCTTAGCAATCAGCCCCAGCATTTT.